Below are 6 T cell receptor beta chains sequenced from a single sample in a study of T-cell memory formation after mild COVID-19. Each CDR3 protein gets one entry after TCRdb re-called the 5' RACE reads with MiXCR. The sample has about 140,000 distinct CDR3 sequences; 14% are singletons. The sequenced material came from PBMCs or a T cell subset sorted from them (not recorded which). These receptors all stem from an adult woman who had mild COVID-19 (a few samples of this study predate the infection). Cell type and time point are not known.

This clonotype has only a few counts. This sequence joins TRBV5-1 and TRBJ2-7; a weak D match, TRBD2 (5 bases). Trimming stripped 1 base from V and 4 bases from J, with 9 bases between. This CDR3 spans 13 amino acids. Germline assignment: CDR1 SGHRS and CDR2 YFSETQ. CDR3 amino acids: CASSLPPGYEQYF. In DNA form, the CDR3 reads TGCGCCAGCAGCTTGCCCCCGGGATACGAGCAGTACTTC.

This clonotype has only a few counts. The V and J genes are TRBV6-5 and TRBJ2-1; D ambiguous. From germline, CDR1 is MNHEY and CDR2 SVGAGI. V was cut by 4 bases and J by 8 bases, with 12 bases left in between. The length of the CDR3 is 13 residues. CDR3 region: CASSWDWRDEQFF. CDR3 nucleotide sequence: TGTGCCAGCAGTTGGGATTGGCGCGATGAGCAGTTCTTC.

In this sample, this clonotype turned up many times. The chain has TRBV7-9 and TRBJ2-7, with a possible D match to TRBD1 (6 bases). The germline gives CDR1 SEHNR, CDR2 FQNEAQ (reference sequence). The CDR3 consists of 14 residues. Trimming cost V 4 bases and J 0 bases, with 10 bases left between them. DNA for the CDR3: TGTGCCAGCAGCTATCAGGGGAGCTCCTACGAGCAGTACTTC. Translated, it gives CASSYQGSSYEQYF.

This clonotype occurred a few times. This chain uses TRBV5-4 with TRBJ2-1; no definite D call. The length of the CDR3 is 12 residues. In germline, CDR1 is SGHNT, CDR2 YYREEE (reference sequence). V lost 2 bases and J 6 bases, leaving 6 bases between the germline ends. The DNA for the CDR3 is TGTGCCAGCAGCTTCGCGACCAATGAGCAGTTCTTC. Protein sequence: CASSFATNEQFF. The whole variable domain, remainder taken from reference TRBV5-4 and TRBJ2-1, is ETGVTQSPTHLIKTRGQQVTLRCSSQSGHNTVSWYQQALGQGPQFIFQYYREEENGRGNFPPRFSGLQFPNYSSELNVNALELDDSALYLCASSFATNEQFFGPGTRLTVL.

The chain employs TRBV30 and TRBJ2-7, with a tentative D call TRBD1 (6 bases). Germline V gene lookup returns CDR1 GTSNPN and CDR2 SVGIG (reference sequence). This CDR3 contains 12 residues. CDR3 sequence: CASVQGSYEQYF. In DNA, the CDR3 is TGTGCTTCGGTACAGGGCTCCTACGAGCAGTACTTC.

This chain links TRBV12-3 or TRBV12-4 with TRBJ2-5; 12 bases line up with TRBD2. The CDR3 totals 14 residues. J lost 5 bases, V lost 6 bases, and 4 bases had no gene match. The chain's CDR3 is CASSTSGGLETQYF. The CDR3 bases are TGTGCCAGCAGCACTAGCGGGGGGCTGGAGACCCAGTACTTC.